This T cell receptor (beta chain) is from a study of vaccination and CD4 T cells after COVID-19. Cultured CD4+ T cell DNA underwent sequencing with the Oncomine TCR Beta short-read assay. TCRdb reprocessed the PCR reads with MiXCR, giving one entry per CDR3 protein. The profile shows fewer than 30,000 distinct CDR3 sequences, about 66% of them singletons. Stated treatment: roughly nine-day PBMC culture with coronavirus spike peptide pools or control peptides (ViraFEST assay). The germline V gene encodes CDR1 SGHVS and CDR2 FNYEAQ. This CDR3 comprises 14 residues. Trimming removed 2 bases from V and 9 bases from J, with 14 bases in between. In regard to this clonotype: Its antigen is not known.

The input for sequencing was CD4+ T cells from blood, cultured in vitro, taken after SARS-CoV-2 vaccination. This sequence was found in a human donor who received a COVID-19 vaccine. The chain combines TRBV7-6 with TRBJ2-1; D is perhaps TRBD1 (8 bases). The CDR3 here is CASSLMTGEGEQFF. In DNA, the CDR3 is TGTGCCAGCAGCTTAATGACAGGGGAGGGTGAGCAGTTCTTC.